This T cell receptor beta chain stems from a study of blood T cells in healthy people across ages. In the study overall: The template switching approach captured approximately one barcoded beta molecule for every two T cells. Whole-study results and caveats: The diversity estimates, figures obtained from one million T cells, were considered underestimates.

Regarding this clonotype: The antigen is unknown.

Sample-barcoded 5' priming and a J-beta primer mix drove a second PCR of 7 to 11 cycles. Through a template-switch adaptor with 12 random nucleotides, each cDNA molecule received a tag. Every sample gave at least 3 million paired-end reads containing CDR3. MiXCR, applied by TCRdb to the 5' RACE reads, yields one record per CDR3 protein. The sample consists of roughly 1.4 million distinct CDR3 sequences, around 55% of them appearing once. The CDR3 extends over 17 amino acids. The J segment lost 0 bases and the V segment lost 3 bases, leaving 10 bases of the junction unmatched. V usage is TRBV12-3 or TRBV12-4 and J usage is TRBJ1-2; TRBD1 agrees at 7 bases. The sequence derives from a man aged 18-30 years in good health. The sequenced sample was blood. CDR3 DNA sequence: TGTGCCAGCAGTTTTTGGGACAGCGGAAAGTCTAACTATGGCTACACCTTC. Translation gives CASSFWDSGKSNYGYTF.